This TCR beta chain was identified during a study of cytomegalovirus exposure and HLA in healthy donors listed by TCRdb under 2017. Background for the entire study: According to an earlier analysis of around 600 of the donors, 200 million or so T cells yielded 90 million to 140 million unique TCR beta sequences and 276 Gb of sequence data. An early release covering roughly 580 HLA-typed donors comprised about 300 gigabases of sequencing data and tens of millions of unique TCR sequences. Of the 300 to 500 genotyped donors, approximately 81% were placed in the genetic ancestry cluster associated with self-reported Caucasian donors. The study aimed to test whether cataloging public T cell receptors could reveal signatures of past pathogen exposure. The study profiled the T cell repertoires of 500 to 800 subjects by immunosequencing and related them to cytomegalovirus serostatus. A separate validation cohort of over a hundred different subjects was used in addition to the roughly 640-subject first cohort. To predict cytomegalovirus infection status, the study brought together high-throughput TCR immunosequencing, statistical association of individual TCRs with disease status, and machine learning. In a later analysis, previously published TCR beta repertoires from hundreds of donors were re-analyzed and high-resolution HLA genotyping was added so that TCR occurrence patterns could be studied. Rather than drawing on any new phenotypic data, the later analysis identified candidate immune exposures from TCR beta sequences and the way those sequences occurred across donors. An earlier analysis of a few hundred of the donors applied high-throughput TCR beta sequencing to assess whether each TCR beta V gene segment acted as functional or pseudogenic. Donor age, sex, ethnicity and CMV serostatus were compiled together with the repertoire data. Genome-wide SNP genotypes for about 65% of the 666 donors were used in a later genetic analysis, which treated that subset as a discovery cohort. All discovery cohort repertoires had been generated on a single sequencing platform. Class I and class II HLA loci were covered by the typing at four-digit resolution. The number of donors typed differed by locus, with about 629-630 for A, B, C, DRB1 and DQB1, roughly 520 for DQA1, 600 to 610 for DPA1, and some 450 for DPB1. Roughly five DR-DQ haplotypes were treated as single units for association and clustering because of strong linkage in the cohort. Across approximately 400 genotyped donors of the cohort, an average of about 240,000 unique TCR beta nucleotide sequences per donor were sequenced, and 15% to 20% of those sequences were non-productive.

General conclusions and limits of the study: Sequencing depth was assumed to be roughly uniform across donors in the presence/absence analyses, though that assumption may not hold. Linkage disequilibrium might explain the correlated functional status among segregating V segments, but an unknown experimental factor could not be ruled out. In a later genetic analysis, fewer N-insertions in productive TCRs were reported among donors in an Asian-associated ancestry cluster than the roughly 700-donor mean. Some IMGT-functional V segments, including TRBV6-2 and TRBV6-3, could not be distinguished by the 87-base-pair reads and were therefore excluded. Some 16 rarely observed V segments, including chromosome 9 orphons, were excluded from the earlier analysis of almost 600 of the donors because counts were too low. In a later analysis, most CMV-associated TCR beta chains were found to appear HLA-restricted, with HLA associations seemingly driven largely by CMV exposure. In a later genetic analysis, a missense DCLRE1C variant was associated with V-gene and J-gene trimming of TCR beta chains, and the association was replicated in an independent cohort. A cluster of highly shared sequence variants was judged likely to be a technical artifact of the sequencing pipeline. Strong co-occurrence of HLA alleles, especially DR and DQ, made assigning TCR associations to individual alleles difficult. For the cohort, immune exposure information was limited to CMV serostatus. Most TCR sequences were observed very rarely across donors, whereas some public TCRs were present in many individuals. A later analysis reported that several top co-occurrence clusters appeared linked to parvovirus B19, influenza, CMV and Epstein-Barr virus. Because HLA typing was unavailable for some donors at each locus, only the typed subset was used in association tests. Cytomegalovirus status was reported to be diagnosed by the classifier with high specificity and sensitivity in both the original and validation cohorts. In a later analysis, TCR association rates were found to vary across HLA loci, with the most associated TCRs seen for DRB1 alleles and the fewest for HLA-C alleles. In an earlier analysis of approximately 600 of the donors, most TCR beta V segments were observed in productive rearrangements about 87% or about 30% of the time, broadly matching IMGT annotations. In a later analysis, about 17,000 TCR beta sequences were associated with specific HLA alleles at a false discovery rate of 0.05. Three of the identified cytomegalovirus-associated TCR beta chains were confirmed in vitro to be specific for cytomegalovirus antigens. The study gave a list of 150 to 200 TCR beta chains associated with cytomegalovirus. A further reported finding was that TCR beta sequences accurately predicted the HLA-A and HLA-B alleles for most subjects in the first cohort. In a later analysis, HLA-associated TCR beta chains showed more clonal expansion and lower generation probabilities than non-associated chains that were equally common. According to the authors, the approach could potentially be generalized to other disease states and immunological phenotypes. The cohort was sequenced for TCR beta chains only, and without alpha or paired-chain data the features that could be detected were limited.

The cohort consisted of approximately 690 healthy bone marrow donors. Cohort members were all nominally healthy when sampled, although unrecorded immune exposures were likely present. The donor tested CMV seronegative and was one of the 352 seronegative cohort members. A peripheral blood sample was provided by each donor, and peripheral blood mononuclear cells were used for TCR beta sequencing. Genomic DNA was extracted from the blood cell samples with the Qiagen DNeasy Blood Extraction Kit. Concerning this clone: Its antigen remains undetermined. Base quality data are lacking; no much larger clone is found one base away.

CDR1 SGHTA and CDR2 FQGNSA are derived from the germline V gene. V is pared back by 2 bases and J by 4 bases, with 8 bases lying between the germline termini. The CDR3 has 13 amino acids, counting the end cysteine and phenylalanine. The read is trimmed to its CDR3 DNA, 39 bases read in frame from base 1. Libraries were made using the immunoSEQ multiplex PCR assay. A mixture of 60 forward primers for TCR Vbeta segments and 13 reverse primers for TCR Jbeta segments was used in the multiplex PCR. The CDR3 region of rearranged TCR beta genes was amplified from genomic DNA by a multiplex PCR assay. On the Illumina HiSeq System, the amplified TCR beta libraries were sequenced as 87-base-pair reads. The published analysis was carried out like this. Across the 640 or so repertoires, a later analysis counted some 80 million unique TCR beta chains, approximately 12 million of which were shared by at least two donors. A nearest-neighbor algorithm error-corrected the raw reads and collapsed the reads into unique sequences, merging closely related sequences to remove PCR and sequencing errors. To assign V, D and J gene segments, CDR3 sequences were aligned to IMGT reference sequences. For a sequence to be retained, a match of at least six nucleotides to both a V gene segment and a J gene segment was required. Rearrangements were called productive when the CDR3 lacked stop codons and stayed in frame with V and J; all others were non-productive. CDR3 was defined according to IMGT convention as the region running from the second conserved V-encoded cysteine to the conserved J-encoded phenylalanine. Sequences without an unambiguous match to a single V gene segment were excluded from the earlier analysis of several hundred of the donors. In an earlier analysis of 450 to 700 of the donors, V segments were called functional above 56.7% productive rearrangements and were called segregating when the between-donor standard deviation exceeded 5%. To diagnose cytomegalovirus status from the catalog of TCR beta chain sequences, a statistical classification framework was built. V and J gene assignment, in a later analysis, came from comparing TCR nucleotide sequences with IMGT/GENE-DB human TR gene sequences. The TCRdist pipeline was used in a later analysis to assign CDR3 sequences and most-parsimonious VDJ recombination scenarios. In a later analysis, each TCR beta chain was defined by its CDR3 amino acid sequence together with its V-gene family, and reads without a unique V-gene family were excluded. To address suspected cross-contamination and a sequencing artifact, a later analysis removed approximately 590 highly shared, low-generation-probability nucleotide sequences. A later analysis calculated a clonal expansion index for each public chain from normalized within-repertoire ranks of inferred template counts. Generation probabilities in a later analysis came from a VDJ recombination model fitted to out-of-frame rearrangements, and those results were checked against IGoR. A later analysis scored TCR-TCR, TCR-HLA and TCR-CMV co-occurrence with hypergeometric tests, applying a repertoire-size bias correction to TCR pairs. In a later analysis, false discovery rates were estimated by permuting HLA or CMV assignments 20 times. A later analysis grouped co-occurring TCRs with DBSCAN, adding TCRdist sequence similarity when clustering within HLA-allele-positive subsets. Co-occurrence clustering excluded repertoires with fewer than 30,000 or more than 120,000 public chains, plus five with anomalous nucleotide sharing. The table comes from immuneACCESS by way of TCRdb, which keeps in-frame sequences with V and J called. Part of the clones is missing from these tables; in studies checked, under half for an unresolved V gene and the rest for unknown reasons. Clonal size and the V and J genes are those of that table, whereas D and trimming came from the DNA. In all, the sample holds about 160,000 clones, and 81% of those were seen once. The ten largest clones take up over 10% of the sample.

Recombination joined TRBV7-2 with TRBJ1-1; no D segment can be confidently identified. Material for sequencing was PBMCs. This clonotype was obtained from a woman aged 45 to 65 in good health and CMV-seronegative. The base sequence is TGTGCCAGCAGCTTATCTATGCTCACTGAAGCTTTCTTT. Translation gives CASSLSMLTEAFF.